One TCR beta chain is described in this entry. Its antigen is currently unknown. The CDR3 loop spans 17 amino acids. Per germline, CDR1 LGHNT and CDR2 FRNRAP. V lost 0 bases, J lost 0 bases, and 12 bases lay in between. The sample belongs to a study of B cell selection in AIRE deficiency. Study-wide points: Roughly 28% of healthy-shared Treg TCRbeta sequences appeared in patient Tconv cells.

Clones were read by immunoSEQ multiplex PCR, and TCRdb kept only the in-frame ones, dropping some. This repertoire shows around 20,000 clones, approximately 97% found once; its top ten account for roughly 0.29%. CD4+CD127+ cells were sorted as the conventional CD4 T cells. The clonotype originates from a human donor with AIRE deficiency. Sequenced material: conventional CD4+ T cells sorted from PBMCs. This sequence joins TRBV12-5 and TRBJ1-5; D perhaps matches TRBD1 (6 bases). The CDR3 region is CASGLVQGRYSNQPQHF. In DNA form, the CDR3 reads TGTGCTAGTGGTTTGGTACAGGGTCGTTATAGCAATCAGCCCCAGCATTTT.